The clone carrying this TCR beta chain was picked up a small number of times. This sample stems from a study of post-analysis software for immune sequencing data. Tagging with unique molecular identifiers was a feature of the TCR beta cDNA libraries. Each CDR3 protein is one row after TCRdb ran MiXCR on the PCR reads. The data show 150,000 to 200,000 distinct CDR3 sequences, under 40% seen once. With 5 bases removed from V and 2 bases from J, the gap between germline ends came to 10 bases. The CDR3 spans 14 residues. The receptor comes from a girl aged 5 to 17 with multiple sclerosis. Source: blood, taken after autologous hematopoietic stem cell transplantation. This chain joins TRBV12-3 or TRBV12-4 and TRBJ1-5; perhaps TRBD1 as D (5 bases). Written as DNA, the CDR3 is TGTGCCAGCAGTCGGACGGGGGGCAATCAGCCCCAGCATTTT. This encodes CASSRTGGNQPQHF.